This T cell receptor beta chain came from a study of cytomegalovirus exposure and HLA in healthy donors. Study results and limitations: Diagnosis of cytomegalovirus status made by the classifier reportedly showed high specificity and sensitivity. Some TCR beta chains (more than 150 of them) were listed as cytomegalovirus-associated.

To note about this clone: The target antigen is unknown.

The V segment lost 4 bases and the J segment 3 bases; nucleotides outside the gene matches: 3. CDR3 length: 15 residues. Germline assignment: CDR1 LNHDA and CDR2 SQIVND (reference sequence). Sequencing was performed with immunoSEQ multiplex PCR; in TCRdb, only in-frame clones are kept and a portion is missing. The table includes 70,000 to 80,000 clones, approximately 93% detected once. An approximately 130-subject validation cohort, separate from the 666-subject first cohort, supplied the donors. This chain links TRBV19 with TRBJ2-2; TRBD2 matches at 9 bases. The receptor's source is a woman aged 18-29 years in good health and CMV-seropositive. The source material was PBMCs. CDR3 sequence reads: CASSTGLAYTGELFF. CDR3 nucleotide sequence: TGTGCCAGTAGTACGGGACTAGCTTACACCGGGGAGCTGTTTTTT.